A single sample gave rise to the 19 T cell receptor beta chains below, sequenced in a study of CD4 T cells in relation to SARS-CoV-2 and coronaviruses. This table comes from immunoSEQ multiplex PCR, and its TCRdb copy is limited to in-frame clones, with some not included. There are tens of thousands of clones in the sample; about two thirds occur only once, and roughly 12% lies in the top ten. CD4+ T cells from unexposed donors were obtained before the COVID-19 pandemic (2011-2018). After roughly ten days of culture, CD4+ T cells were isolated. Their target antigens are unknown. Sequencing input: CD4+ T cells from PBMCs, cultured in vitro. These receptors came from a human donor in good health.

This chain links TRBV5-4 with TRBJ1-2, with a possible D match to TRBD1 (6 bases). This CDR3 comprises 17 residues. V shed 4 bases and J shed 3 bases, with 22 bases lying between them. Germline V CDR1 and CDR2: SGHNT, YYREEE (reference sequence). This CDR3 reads CASSRPVYREPDYGYTF. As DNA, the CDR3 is TGTGCCAGCAGCCGACCCGTTTACAGGGAACCAGACTATGGCTACACCTTC.

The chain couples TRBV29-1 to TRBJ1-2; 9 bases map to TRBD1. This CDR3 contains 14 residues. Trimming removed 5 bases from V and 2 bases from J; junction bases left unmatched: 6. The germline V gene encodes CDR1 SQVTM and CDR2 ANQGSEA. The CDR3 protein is CSVRTGGGNYGYTF. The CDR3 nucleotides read TGCAGCGTTCGTACAGGGGGCGGGAACTATGGCTACACCTTC. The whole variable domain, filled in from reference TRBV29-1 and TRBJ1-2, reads SAVISQKPSRDICQRGTSLTIQCQVDSQVTMMFWYRQQPGQSLTLIATANQGSEATYESGFVIDKFPISRPNLTFSTLTVSNMSPEDSSIYLCSVRTGGGNYGYTFGSGTRLTVV.

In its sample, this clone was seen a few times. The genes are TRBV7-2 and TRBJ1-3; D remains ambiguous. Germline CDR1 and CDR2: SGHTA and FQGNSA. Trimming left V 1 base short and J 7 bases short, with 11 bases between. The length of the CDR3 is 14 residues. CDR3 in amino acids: CASSLGGMGNTIYF. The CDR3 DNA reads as TGTGCCAGCAGCTTAGGTGGCATGGGTAACACCATATATTTT.

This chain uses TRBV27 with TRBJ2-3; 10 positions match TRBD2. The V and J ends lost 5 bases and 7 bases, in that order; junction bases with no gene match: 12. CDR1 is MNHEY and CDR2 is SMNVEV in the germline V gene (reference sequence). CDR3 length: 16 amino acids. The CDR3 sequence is CASSTASLLAGNTQYF. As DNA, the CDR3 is TGTGCCAGCAGTACGGCTAGTTTACTAGCGGGGAATACGCAGTATTTT.

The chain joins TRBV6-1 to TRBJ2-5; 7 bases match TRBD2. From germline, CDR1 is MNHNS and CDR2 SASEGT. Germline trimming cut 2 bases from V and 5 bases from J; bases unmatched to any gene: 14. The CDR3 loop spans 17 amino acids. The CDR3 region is CASSETGTTGDRETQYF. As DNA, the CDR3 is TGTGCCAGCAGTGAAACCGGGACTACCGGAGATCGGGAGACCCAGTACTTC.

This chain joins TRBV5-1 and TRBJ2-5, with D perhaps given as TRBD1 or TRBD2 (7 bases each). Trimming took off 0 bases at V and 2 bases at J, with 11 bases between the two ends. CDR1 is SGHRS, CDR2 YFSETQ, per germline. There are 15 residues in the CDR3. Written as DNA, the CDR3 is TGCGCCAGCAGCTTGGTCCAGGGGGGGCAAGAGACCCAGTACTTC. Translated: CASSLVQGGQETQYF.

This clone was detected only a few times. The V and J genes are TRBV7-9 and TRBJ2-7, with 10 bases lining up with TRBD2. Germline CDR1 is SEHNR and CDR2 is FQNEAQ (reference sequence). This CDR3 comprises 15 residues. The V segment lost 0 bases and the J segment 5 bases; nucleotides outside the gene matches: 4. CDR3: CASSLAAAGGHEQYF. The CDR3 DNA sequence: TGTGCCAGCAGCTTAGCAGCAGCGGGGGGGCACGAGCAGTACTTC.

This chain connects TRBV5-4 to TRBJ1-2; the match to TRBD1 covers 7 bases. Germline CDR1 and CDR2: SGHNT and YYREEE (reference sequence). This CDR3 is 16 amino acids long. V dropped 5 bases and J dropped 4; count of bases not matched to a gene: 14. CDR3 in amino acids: CASRHFGRGLRYGYTF. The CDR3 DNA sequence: TGTGCCAGCAGGCACTTTGGGAGGGGGCTGCGCTATGGCTACACCTTC.

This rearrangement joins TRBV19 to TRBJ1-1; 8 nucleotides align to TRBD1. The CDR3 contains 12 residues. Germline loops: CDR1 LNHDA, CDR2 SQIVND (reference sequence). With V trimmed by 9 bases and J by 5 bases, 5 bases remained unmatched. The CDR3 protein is CASGNRGTEAFF. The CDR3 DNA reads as TGTGCCAGCGGTAACAGGGGGACTGAAGCTTTCTTT.

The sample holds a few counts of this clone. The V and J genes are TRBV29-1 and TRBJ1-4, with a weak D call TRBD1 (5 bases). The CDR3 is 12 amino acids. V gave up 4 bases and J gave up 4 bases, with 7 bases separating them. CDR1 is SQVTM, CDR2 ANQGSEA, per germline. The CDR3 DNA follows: TGCAGCGTTGGGGACGGTAATGAAAAACTGTTTTTT. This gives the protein CSVGDGNEKLFF.

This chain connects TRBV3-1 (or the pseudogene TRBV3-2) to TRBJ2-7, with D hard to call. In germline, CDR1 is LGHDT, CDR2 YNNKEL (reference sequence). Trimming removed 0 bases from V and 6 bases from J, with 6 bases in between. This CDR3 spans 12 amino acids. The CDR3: CASSQEAREQYF. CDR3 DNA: TGTGCCAGCAGCCAAGAGGCACGCGAGCAGTACTTC.

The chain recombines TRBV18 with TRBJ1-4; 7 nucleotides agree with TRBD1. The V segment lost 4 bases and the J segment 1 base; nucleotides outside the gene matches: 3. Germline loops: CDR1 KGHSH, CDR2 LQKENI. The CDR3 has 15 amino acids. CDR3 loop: CASSLRQGTNEKLFF. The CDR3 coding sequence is TGTGCCAGCTCACTGCGACAGGGAACTAATGAAAAACTGTTTTTT.

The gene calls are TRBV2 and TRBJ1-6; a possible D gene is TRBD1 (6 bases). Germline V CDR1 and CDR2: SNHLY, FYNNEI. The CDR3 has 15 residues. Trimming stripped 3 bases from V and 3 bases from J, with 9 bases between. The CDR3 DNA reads TGTGCCAGCAGTGACCAGGGGTTCTATAATTCACCCCTCCACTTT. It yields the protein CASSDQGFYNSPLHF.

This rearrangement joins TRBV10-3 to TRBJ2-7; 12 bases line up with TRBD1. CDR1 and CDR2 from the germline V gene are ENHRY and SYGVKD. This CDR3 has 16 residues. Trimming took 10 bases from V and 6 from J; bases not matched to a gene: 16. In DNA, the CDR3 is TGTGCCACCTCCGGGGGGTGGGGGACAGGGGGCGCCGAGCAGTACTTC. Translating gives CATSGGWGTGGAEQYF.

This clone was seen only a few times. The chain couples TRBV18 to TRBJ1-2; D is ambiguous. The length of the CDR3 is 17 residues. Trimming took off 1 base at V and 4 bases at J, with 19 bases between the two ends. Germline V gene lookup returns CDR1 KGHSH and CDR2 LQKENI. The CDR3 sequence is CASSPLSHAGQGYGYTF. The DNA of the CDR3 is TGTGCCAGCTCACCACTAAGCCATGCGGGCCAAGGCTATGGCTACACCTTC.

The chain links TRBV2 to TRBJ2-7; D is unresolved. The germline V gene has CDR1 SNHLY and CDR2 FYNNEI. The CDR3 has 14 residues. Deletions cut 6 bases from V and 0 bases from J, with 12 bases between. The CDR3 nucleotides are TGTGCCAGCAGGGGCTTAGGTGGCTCCTACGAGCAGTACTTC. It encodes CASRGLGGSYEQYF.

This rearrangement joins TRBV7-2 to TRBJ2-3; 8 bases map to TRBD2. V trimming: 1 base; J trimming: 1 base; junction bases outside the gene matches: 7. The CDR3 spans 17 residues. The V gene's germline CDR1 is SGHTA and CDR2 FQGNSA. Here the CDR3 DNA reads TGTGCCAGCAGCTTAGGGTTGGCGGGGGGTCGCACAGATACGCAGTATTTT. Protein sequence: CASSLGLAGGRTDTQYF.

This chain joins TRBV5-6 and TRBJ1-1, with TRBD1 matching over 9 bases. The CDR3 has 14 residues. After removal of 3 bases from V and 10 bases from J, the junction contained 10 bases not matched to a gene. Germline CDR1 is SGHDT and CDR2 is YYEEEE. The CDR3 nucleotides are TGTGCCAGCAGCTCGGGACAGGGTGGACGGGGAGCTTTCTTT. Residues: CASSSGQGGRGAFF.

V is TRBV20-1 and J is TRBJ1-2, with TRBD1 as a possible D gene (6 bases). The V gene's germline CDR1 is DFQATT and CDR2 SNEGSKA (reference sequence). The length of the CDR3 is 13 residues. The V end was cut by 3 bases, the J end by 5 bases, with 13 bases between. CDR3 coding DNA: TGCAGTGCTAGTCGGACAGAGAATTATGGCTACACCTTC. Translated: CSASRTENYGYTF.